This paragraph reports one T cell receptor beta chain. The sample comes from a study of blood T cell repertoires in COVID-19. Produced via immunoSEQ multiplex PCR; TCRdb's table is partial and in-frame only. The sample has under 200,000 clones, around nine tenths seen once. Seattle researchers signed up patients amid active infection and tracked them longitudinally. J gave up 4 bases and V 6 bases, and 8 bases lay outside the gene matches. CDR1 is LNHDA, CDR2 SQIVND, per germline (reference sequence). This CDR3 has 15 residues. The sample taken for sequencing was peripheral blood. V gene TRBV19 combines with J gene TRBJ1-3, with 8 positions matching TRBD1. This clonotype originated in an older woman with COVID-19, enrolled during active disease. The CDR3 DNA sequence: TGTGCCAGTAGCCGGGGACAGGATGGAGGAAACACCATATATTTT. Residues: CASSRGQDGGNTIYF.